This TCR beta chain was documented in a study of blood T cell repertoires in COVID-19. Seattle participants joined during active infection and were tracked over time. Per the original methods: How many nucleated cells were present was estimated from reference gene primer amplification. The table came from immunoSEQ multiplex PCR; TCRdb's copy has only in-frame clones and leaves some out. For V, J and clone size, that table is used; D and trimming come from the DNA. The sample contains 200,000 to 250,000 clones, over 80% of which appear only once. With 3 bases clipped from V and 5 bases from J, the junction kept 5 bases outside the gene matches. This CDR3 contains 16 residues. From germline, CDR1 is MNHEY and CDR2 SMNVEV (reference sequence). A few counts support this clone.

The chain uses TRBV27 and TRBJ2-1; TRBD1 matches at 12 bases. This TCR was sampled from a woman aged 25 to 39 with COVID-19, enrolled during active disease. The source material was peripheral blood. CDR3 bases: TGTGCCAGCAGTTTGGTGGGACAGGGGGCAAACAATGAGCAGTTCTTC. Amino acid sequence: CASSLVGQGANNEQFF.